These 10 T cell receptor beta chains were sequenced from one sample in a study of blood T cell repertoires in COVID-19 (dated by TCRdb to the early 2020s). Receptors were amplified or captured by the immunoSEQ multiplex PCR assay. This immuneACCESS table, as held by TCRdb, lists in-frame sequences with V and J called but not all clones. Of the missing ones, under half trace to an unresolved V gene in checked studies; the others have no known cause. For this sample the table gives 65,000 to 90,000 clones, of which about nine tenths were detected only once. Of the sample, roughly 3.1% is held by the ten largest clones. Material for sequencing was peripheral blood. These receptors were collected from a woman between 50 and 59 years old with active or convalescent COVID-19.

Written as DNA, the CDR3 is TGTGCCAGCACGGGACTAAACTATGGCTACACCTTC. This gives the protein CASTGLNYGYTF. The genes are TRBV12-3 or TRBV12-4 and TRBJ1-2; D is possibly TRBD1 (5 bases). The CDR3 spans 12 residues. V was clipped by 7 bases and J by 2 bases, with 8 bases between them.

V gene TRBV11-2 combines with J gene TRBJ1-1; D uncertain. Germline values: CDR1 SGHAT, CDR2 FQNNGV. The CDR3 is 15 amino acids. V shed 3 bases and J shed 4 bases, with 15 bases lying between them. Here the CDR3 reads CASSLAPSGATEAFF. The CDR3 DNA reads as TGTGCCAGCAGCTTGGCCCCTTCTGGTGCCACTGAAGCTTTCTTT.

CDR3 DNA: TGTGCCAGCAGCCTAACGTGGGCGAACACTGAAGCTTTCTTT. Translation: CASSLTWANTEAFF. This chain uses TRBV7-9 with TRBJ1-1; D remains ambiguous. The germline V and J ends were trimmed by 5 bases and 1 base, with 11 bases remaining between them. The germline V gene encodes CDR1 SEHNR and CDR2 FQNEAQ (reference sequence). The CDR3 contains 14 residues. The whole variable domain, remainder taken from reference TRBV7-9 and TRBJ1-1, is DTGVSQNPRHKITKRGQNVTFRCDPISEHNRLYWYRQTLGQGPEFLTYFQNEAQLEKSRLLSDRFSAERPKGSFSTLEIQRTEQGDSAMYLCASSLTWANTEAFFGQGTRLTVV.

The chain is built from TRBV23-1 and TRBJ1-6; 7 bases are shared with TRBD1. TRBV23-1 qualifies as an ORF whose function is uncertain. The CDR3 is made up of 14 amino acids. V lost 4 bases and J lost 7; bases outside the gene matches: 4. The DNA for the CDR3 is TGCGCCAGCAGTCTCCCAGGGGGAAATTCACCCCTCCACTTT. Residues: CASSLPGGNSPLHF.

The chain has TRBV19 and TRBJ1-2; D uncertain. V lost 4 bases, J lost 0 bases, and 12 bases lay in between. The CDR3 is 15 amino acids. CDR1 LNHDA and CDR2 SQIVND come from the germline V gene (reference sequence). This CDR3 is CASSTLSDANYGYTF. CDR3 nucleotide sequence: TGTGCCAGTAGTACCCTGAGCGACGCTAACTATGGCTACACCTTC.

The chain has TRBV29-1 and TRBJ1-1, with a possible D match to TRBD1 (6 bases). There are 12 residues in the CDR3. Germline lookup yields CDR1 SQVTM and CDR2 ANQGSEA. V was clipped by 5 bases and J by 0 bases, with 7 bases between them. The CDR3 protein is CSVTGMNTEAFF. CDR3 nucleotides: TGCAGCGTTACAGGGATGAACACTGAAGCTTTCTTT.

The rearrangement uses TRBV30 and TRBJ1-6, with 8 bases lining up with TRBD1. The CDR3 covers 15 residues. Trimming at V came to 0 bases and at J to 7 bases, leaving 5 bases not matched to a gene. Germline V gene sequence: CDR1 GTSNPN, CDR2 SVGIG (reference sequence). This chain's CDR3 is CAWSVRTGKNSPLHF. CDR3 sequence (DNA): TGTGCCTGGAGTGTAAGGACAGGGAAGAATTCACCCCTCCACTTT.

V usage is TRBV7-9 and J usage is TRBJ2-2; D is ambiguous. The CDR3 runs to 12 residues. Trimming removed 5 bases from V and 6 bases from J, with 7 bases in between. CDR1 SEHNR and CDR2 FQNEAQ come from the germline V gene (reference sequence). In DNA form, the CDR3 reads TGTGCCAGCAGCCTGTCCCCCGGGGAGCTGTTTTTT. It codes for CASSLSPGELFF.

This clone was found once. V is TRBV27 and J is TRBJ2-7, with TRBD2 as a possible D gene (6 bases). From germline, CDR1 is MNHEY and CDR2 SMNVEV (reference sequence). There are 11 residues in the CDR3. Trimming pared 6 bases from V and 4 bases from J, leaving 7 bases between. The CDR3 loop reads CASRRGYEQYF. As DNA, the CDR3 is TGTGCCAGCAGACGGGGGTACGAGCAGTACTTC.

V usage is TRBV19 and J usage is TRBJ2-3, with 9 bases fitting TRBD1. The CDR3 totals 16 residues. V gave up 6 bases and J gave up 2 bases; unmatched junction bases: 9. The germline V gene encodes CDR1 LNHDA and CDR2 SQIVND (reference sequence). CDR3 in DNA: TGTGCCAGTAGCTTAATGGGACAGGGACTCACAGATACGCAGTATTTT. Amino acid sequence: CASSLMGQGLTDTQYF.